Below, 27 T cell receptor beta chains from the same sample are listed, as sequenced in a study of vaccination and CD4 T cells after COVID-19. As to treatment: roughly 10-day PBMC culture with coronavirus spike peptide pools or control peptides (ViraFEST assay). Their antigen targets remain unknown. An Oncomine TCR Beta short-read assay was used to sequence the DNA from cultured CD4+ T cells. TCRdb re-called the PCR reads through MiXCR, storing one row per CDR3 protein. The sample contains roughly 9,800 distinct CDR3 sequences, around 27% of which appear only once. The sequenced sample was CD4+ T cells from blood, cultured in vitro, obtained before SARS-CoV-2 vaccination. The receptors were sampled from a human donor who received a COVID-19 vaccine.

In its sample, this clonotype ranks as medium-sized. This chain connects TRBV6-1 to TRBJ2-5; TRBD1 matches 7 bases. Germline V gives CDR1 MNHNS, CDR2 SASEGT. V was pared by 4 bases and J by 1 base, with 0 bases of the junction left unmatched. The length of the CDR3 is 13 residues. The chain's CDR3 is CASSGTGQETQYF. In nucleotides, the CDR3 is TGTGCCAGCAGTGGGACAGGCCAAGAGACCCAGTACTTC.

This clonotype appeared a few times. V usage is TRBV5-1 and J usage is TRBJ2-2; 15 nucleotides match TRBD2. Looked up from germline, CDR1 is SGHRS and CDR2 is YFSETQ. The CDR3 contains 24 residues. V trimming: 4 bases; J trimming: 5 bases; junction bases outside the gene matches: 27. CDR3 coding DNA: TGCGCCAGCAGCGGGCGTAGCGGGACAAAACGTCCTGGACTAGCGGGGGGGCCTACCGGGGAGCTGTTTTTT. It is translated as CASSGRSGTKRPGLAGGPTGELFF.

This clonotype was detected only a few times. CDR3 nucleotides: TGTGCCAGCAGCACGACAGGGAAAGCTTTCTTT. Protein sequence: CASSTTGKAFF. The rearrangement links TRBV11-3 to TRBJ1-1; 7 positions match TRBD1. Germline values: CDR1 SGHNT, CDR2 YENEEA. After removal of 5 bases from V and 9 bases from J, the junction contained 3 bases not matched to a gene. The CDR3 has 11 amino acids.

This clonotype was counted between two and nine times. V gene TRBV2 combines with J gene TRBJ1-6; unclear D gene. The CDR3 totals 13 residues. V was cut by 3 bases and J by 9 bases, with 9 bases left in between. Germline V gives CDR1 SNHLY, CDR2 FYNNEI. CDR3 DNA: TGTGCCAGCAGTGAGAGGCGGGTTTCACCCCTCCACTTT. Translating gives CASSERRVSPLHF.

This clonotype has a single count. The chain carries TRBV12-3 or TRBV12-4 and TRBJ2-7; 7 nucleotides align to TRBD1. This CDR3 spans 16 amino acids. Trimming removed 6 bases from V and 3 bases from J; junction bases left unmatched: 14. In DNA, the CDR3 is TGTGCCAGCAGCCTAAATCGACAGGGCCTTAACTACGAGCAGTACTTC. This sequence encodes CASSLNRQGLNYEQYF.

This clonotype appeared a few times. The gene calls are TRBV7-6 and TRBJ2-5, with 7 bases aligning to TRBD2. This CDR3 contains 15 residues. The germline V gene encodes CDR1 SGHVS and CDR2 FNYEAQ. V was clipped by 3 bases and J by 1 base; unmatched bases: 5. CDR3 nucleotides: TGTGCCAGCAGCTTCTCAGCGGGGCCCCAAGAGACCCAGTACTTC. Protein: CASSFSAGPQETQYF.

This clonotype is termed medium-sized. V and J are TRBV6-1 and TRBJ1-2; TRBD1 matches 9 bases. V lost 5 bases, J lost 3 bases, and 22 bases stayed unmatched. CDR3 length: 20 amino acids. The germline gives CDR1 MNHNS, CDR2 SASEGT. The DNA for the CDR3 is TGTGCCAGCAGTCCCTCCACGCCCTCCCGACAGGGGGGAGTAGACTATGGCTACACCTTC. Its translation: CASSPSTPSRQGGVDYGYTF.

This clonotype came up a few times. The chain employs TRBV7-9 and TRBJ2-5; 7 bases are a match to TRBD2. This CDR3 spans 14 amino acids. Germline-derived CDR1 and CDR2 are SEHNR and FQNEAQ (reference sequence). Losses at the gene ends were 4 bases for V and 1 base for J; bases not matched to a gene: 3. DNA for the CDR3: TGTGCCAGCAGCTGGAGACTAGCCCAAGAGACCCAGTACTTC. Protein sequence: CASSWRLAQETQYF.

This clonotype is judged medium-sized. V gene TRBV2 combines with J gene TRBJ1-6; the D is unclear. Trimming took off 6 bases at V and 0 bases at J, with 9 bases between the two ends. The CDR3 runs to 15 residues. Germline CDR1 reads SNHLY; CDR2 reads FYNNEI. The CDR3 reads CASRVQSSYNSPLHF. In nucleotides, the CDR3 is TGTGCCAGCAGGGTGCAGAGCTCCTATAATTCACCCCTCCACTTT.

This rearrangement joins TRBV2 to TRBJ2-7, with unresolved D. Trimming shortened V by 6 bases and J by 3 bases, and 6 bases separated the two germline ends. This CDR3 region has 11 residues. The germline gives CDR1 SNHLY, CDR2 FYNNEI. The CDR3 loop reads CASSFNYEQYF. The CDR3 DNA follows: TGTGCCAGCAGCTTTAACTACGAGCAGTACTTC.

There are a few counts of this clonotype. The CDR3 nucleotides are TGTGCCAGCAGCTTAGAACAGGGGTACTATGGCTACACCTTC. It yields the protein CASSLEQGYYGYTF. The V and J genes are TRBV7-9 and TRBJ1-2; 7 positions agree with TRBD1. J was trimmed by 3 bases and V by 1 base; bases with no gene match: 2. CDR3 length: 14 residues. Germline V lookup: CDR1 SEHNR, CDR2 FQNEAQ (reference sequence).

This clonotype was recorded a few times. The V call is TRBV7-9, the J call TRBJ2-7; TRBD2 might be the D (7 bases). Germline loops: CDR1 SEHNR, CDR2 FQNEAQ (reference sequence). V shed 5 bases and J shed 1 base, with 12 bases lying between them. The CDR3 length is 14 residues. The CDR3 sequence is CASSQRGGSYEQYF. DNA for the CDR3: TGTGCCAGCAGCCAAAGGGGGGGTTCCTACGAGCAGTACTTC.

The chain has TRBV4-2 and TRBJ1-2; tentative D call: TRBD1 (5 bases). The germline CDR1 and CDR2 sequences are LGHNA and YNFKEQ. V gave up 0 bases and J gave up 4 bases, with 9 bases separating them. The CDR3 loop spans 14 amino acids. CDR3 loop: CASSQDRGLYGYTF. As DNA, the CDR3 is TGTGCCAGCAGCCAAGATAGGGGTCTCTATGGCTACACCTTC.

V gene TRBV6-1 combines with J gene TRBJ1-3, with D perhaps matching TRBD1 (5 bases). The ends were cut back, 2 bases at V and 6 bases at J, with 17 bases in the middle. This CDR3 region has 16 residues. From germline, CDR1 is MNHNS and CDR2 SASEGT. CDR3 sequence: CASSENSGGGVNTIYF. In nucleotides, the CDR3 is TGTGCCAGCAGTGAAAACTCCGGGGGAGGTGTAAACACCATATATTTT.

This clonotype has only a few counts. V and J are TRBV7-9 and TRBJ1-2; D gene unclear. This CDR3 is 12 amino acids long. V was shortened by 6 bases and J by 4 bases, with 9 bases between the two germline ends. Germline V gene lookup returns CDR1 SEHNR and CDR2 FQNEAQ (reference sequence). The CDR3 reads CASSVTGYGYTF. As DNA, the CDR3 is TGTGCCAGCAGTGTTACGGGCTATGGCTACACCTTC.

The chain uses TRBV30 and TRBJ2-7; TRBD1 is a possible D gene (6 bases). Germline assignment: CDR1 GTSNPN and CDR2 SVGIG (reference sequence). This CDR3 has 14 amino acids. Trimming left V 0 bases short and J 3 bases short, with 12 bases between. For the CDR3, the DNA is TGTGCCTGGAGTGTACAACAGGGCCTCTACGAGCAGTACTTC. Its translation: CAWSVQQGLYEQYF.

By share of the sample, this clonotype is medium-sized. V usage is TRBV6-1 and J usage is TRBJ2-2, with 8 bases identical to TRBD1. Germline assignment: CDR1 MNHNS and CDR2 SASEGT. Trimming removed 7 bases from V and 2 bases from J; junction bases left unmatched: 6. The length of the CDR3 is 15 residues. CDR3 in amino acids: CASKTTGENTGELFF. DNA of the CDR3: TGTGCCAGCAAGACGACAGGGGAAAACACCGGGGAGCTGTTTTTT.

This clonotype appeared a few times. The chain links TRBV6-1 to TRBJ1-2; tentatively, D is TRBD1 (5 bases). With 7 bases removed from V and 4 bases from J, the gap between germline ends came to 19 bases. The CDR3 contains 15 residues. Germline lookup yields CDR1 MNHNS and CDR2 SASEGT. Written as DNA, the CDR3 is TGTGCCAGCACCTCGGGTGGGGCGATGGCCTATGGCTACACCTTC. This encodes CASTSGGAMAYGYTF.

This chain uses TRBV7-8 with TRBJ1-2, with a possible D match to TRBD1 (5 bases). The germline CDR1 and CDR2 sequences are SGHVS and FQNEAQ. Trimming removed 5 bases at V and 2 bases at J, with 15 bases between. The CDR3 runs 15 residues. CDR3 region: CASSPDTMRNYGYTF. For the CDR3, the DNA is TGTGCCAGCAGCCCGGACACCATGAGGAACTATGGCTACACCTTC. The whole variable domain, remainder taken from reference TRBV7-8 and TRBJ1-2, is GAGVSQSPRYKVAKRGQDVALRCDPISGHVSLFWYQQALGQGPEFLTYFQNEAQLDKSGLPSDRFFAERPEGSVSTLKIQRTQQEDSAVYLCASSPDTMRNYGYTFGSGTRLTVV.

This clonotype was observed a handful of times. V is TRBV30 and J is TRBJ1-5, with D possibly TRBD1 on 5 matching bases. The germline V gene encodes CDR1 GTSNPN and CDR2 SVGIG (reference sequence). V was cut by 1 base and J by 4 bases, with 14 bases left in between. The CDR3 runs 15 residues. The CDR3: CAWSEPGRINQPQHF. The CDR3 nucleotides are TGTGCCTGGAGTGAACCAGGGAGGATAAATCAGCCCCAGCATTTT.

This clonotype was counted only a few times. CDR3 DNA sequence: TGTGCCAGCACCCCAAATTATCAGAATTCACCCCTCCACTTT. Its protein is CASTPNYQNSPLHF. The chain recombines TRBV2 with TRBJ1-6; no definite D call. CDR1 and CDR2 (germline): SNHLY, FYNNEI. V was cut by 7 bases and J by 7 bases, with 14 bases left in between. The CDR3 is made up of 14 amino acids.

The rearrangement uses TRBV6-1 and TRBJ2-7, with a tentative D call TRBD2 (6 bases). The germline CDR1 and CDR2 sequences are MNHNS and SASEGT. The germline V and J ends were trimmed by 5 bases and 6 bases, with 11 bases remaining between them. CDR3 length: 12 amino acids. CDR3 loop: CASSTLAFEQYF. CDR3 DNA sequence: TGTGCCAGCAGTACCCTAGCGTTCGAGCAGTACTTC.

By sample fraction, this clonotype is medium-sized. V gene TRBV7-2 combines with J gene TRBJ2-4; 9 bases agree with TRBD2. The germline V gene encodes CDR1 SGHTA and CDR2 FQGNSA. The CDR3 spans 15 residues. Losses at the gene ends were 2 bases for V and 9 bases for J; bases not matched to a gene: 8. This chain's CDR3 is CASSLHGTAGGIQYF. In nucleotides, the CDR3 is TGTGCCAGCAGCTTACACGGGACAGCGGGGGGCATTCAGTACTTC.

This clonotype was picked up a small number of times. The CDR3 region is CARRWSGQETQYF. The CDR3 bases are TGTGCCCGACGTTGGTCGGGGCAAGAGACCCAGTACTTC. The V call is TRBV2, the J call TRBJ2-5, with D maybe TRBD2 (5 bases). CDR1 is SNHLY and CDR2 is FYNNEI in the germline V gene. V dropped 11 bases and J dropped 2 bases, with 15 bases sitting between them. The CDR3 is made up of 13 amino acids.

The rearrangement links TRBV6-5 to TRBJ2-3; 8 bases agree with TRBD1. The CDR3 totals 14 residues. The V gene's germline CDR1 is MNHEY and CDR2 SVGAGI. V was clipped by 3 bases and J by 3 bases; unmatched bases: 2. CDR3: CASSYRTGTDTQYF. CDR3 sequence (DNA): TGTGCCAGCAGTTATCGGACAGGGACAGATACGCAGTATTTT.

The chain uses TRBV12-3 or TRBV12-4 and TRBJ1-6; 7 nucleotides line up with TRBD1. The CDR3 is made up of 15 amino acids. V shed 7 bases and J 6 bases; nucleotides not matched to a gene: 9. CDR3 bases: TGTGCCAGCAACAGAGGGGGCGCAGGTAATTCACCCCTCCACTTT. It specifies CASNRGGAGNSPLHF.

This clonotype was counted between two and nine times. The chain combines TRBV7-9 with TRBJ2-7; 9 bases align to TRBD1. Trimming took 5 bases from V and 7 from J; bases not matched to a gene: 9. The CDR3 has 14 amino acids. Per germline, CDR1 SEHNR and CDR2 FQNEAQ (reference sequence). CDR3 sequence (DNA): TGTGCCAGCAGCCCCGGACAGGGGCGAGGGGAGCAGTACTTC. It specifies CASSPGQGRGEQYF.